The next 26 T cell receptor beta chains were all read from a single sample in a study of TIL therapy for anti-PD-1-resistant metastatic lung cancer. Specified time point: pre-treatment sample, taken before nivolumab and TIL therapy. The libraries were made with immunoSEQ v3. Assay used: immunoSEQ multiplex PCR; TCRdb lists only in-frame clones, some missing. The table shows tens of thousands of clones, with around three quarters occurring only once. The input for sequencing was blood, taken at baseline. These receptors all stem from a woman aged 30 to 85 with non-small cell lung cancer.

CDR3 residues: CASTYLEGGTEAFF. As DNA, the CDR3 is TGTGCCAGCACATATCTTGAGGGCGGCACTGAAGCTTTCTTT. The V call is TRBV2, the J call TRBJ1-1; D gene uncertain. This CDR3 has 14 amino acids. Per germline, CDR1 SNHLY and CDR2 FYNNEI. The V end was cut by 7 bases, the J end by 4 bases, with 16 bases between.

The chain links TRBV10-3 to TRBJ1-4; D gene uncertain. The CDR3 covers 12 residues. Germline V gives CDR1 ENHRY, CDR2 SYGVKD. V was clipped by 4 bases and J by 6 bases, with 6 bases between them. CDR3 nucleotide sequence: TGTGCCATCAGTGGGGGAGATGAAAAACTGTTTTTT. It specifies CAISGGDEKLFF.

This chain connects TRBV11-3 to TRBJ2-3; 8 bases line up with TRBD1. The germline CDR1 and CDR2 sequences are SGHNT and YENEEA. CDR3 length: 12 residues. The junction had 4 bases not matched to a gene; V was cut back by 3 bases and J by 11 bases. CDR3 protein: CASSLGQAVQYF. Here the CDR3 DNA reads TGTGCCAGCAGCTTGGGACAGGCTGTGCAGTATTTT.

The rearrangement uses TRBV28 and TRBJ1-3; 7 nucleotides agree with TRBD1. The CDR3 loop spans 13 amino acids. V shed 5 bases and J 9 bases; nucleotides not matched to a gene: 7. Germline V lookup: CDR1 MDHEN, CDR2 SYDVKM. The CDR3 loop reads CASSPPTGATIYF. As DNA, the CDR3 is TGTGCCAGCAGTCCTCCCACAGGGGCCACCATATATTTT.

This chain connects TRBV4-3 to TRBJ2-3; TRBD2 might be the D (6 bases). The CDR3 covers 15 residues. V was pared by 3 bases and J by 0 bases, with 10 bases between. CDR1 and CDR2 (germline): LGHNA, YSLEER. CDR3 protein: CASSQASASTDTQYF. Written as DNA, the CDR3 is TGCGCCAGCAGCCAGGCTAGCGCGAGCACAGATACGCAGTATTTT.

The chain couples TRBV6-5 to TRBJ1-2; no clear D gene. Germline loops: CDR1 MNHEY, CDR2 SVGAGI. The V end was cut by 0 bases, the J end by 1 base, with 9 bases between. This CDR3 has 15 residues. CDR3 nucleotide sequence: TGTGCCAGCAGTTACTCTTCAGGAATTAACTATGGCTACACCTTC. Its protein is CASSYSSGINYGYTF.

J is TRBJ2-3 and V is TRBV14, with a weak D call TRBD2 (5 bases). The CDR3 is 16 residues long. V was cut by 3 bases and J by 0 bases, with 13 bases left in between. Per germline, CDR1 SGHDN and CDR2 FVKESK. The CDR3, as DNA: TGTGCCAGCAGCCAGAGGGTCGGCGCTAGCACAGATACGCAGTATTTT. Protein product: CASSQRVGASTDTQYF.

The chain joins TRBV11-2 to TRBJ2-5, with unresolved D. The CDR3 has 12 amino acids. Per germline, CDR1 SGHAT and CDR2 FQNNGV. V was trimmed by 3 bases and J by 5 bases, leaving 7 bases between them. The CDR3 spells CASSLGFETQYF. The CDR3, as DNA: TGTGCCAGCAGCTTGGGGTTTGAGACCCAGTACTTC.

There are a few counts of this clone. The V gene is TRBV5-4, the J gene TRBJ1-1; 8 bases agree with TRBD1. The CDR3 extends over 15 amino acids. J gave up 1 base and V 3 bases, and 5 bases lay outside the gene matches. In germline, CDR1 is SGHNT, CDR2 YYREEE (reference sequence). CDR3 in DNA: TGTGCCAGCAGCTCAGCAGGGGGCTCGAACACTGAAGCTTTCTTT. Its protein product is CASSSAGGSNTEAFF.

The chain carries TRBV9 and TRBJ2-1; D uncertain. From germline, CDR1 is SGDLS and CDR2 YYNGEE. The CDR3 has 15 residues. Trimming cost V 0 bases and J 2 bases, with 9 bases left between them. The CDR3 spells CASSVAESAYNEQFF. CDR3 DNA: TGTGCCAGCAGCGTAGCGGAGTCGGCCTACAATGAGCAGTTCTTC. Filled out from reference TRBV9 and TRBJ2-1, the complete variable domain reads DSGVTQTPKHLITATGQRVTLRCSPRSGDLSVYWYQQSLDQGLQFLIQYYNGEERAKGNILERFSAQQFPDLHSELNLSSLELGDSALYFCASSVAESAYNEQFFGPGTRLTVL.

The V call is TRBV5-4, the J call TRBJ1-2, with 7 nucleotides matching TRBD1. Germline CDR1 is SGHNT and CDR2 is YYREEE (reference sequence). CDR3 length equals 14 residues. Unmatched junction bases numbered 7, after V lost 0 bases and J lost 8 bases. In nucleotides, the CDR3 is TGTGCCAGCAGCTTGGAGACAGGGCTTTTAGGCTACACCTTC. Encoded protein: CASSLETGLLGYTF. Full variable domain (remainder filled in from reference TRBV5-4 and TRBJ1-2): ETGVTQSPTHLIKTRGQQVTLRCSSQSGHNTVSWYQQALGQGPQFIFQYYREEENGRGNFPPRFSGLQFPNYSSELNVNALELDDSALYLCASSLETGLLGYTFGSGTRLTVV.

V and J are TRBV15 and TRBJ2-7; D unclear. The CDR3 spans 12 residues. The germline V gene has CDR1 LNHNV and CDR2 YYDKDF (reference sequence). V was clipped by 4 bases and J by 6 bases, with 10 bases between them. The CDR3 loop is CATSIRETEQYF. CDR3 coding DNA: TGTGCCACCAGCATAAGGGAAACCGAGCAGTACTTC. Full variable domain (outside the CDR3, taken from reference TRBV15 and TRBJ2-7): DAMVIQNPRYQVTQFGKPVTLSCSQTLNHNVMYWYQQKSSQAPKLLFHYYDKDFNNEADTPDNFQSRRPNTSFCFLDIRSPGLGDTAMYLCATSIRETEQYFGPGTRLTVT.

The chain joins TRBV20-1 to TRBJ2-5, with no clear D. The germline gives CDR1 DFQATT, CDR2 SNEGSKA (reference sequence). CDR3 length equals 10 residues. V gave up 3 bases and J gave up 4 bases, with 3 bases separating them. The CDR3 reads CSASGETQYF. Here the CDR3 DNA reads TGCAGTGCTAGTGGAGAGACCCAGTACTTC.

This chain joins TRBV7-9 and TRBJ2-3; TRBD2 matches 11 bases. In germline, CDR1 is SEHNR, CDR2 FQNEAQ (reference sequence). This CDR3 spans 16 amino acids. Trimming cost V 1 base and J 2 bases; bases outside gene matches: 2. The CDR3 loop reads CASSLVLAGATDTQYF. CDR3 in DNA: TGTGCCAGCAGCTTAGTACTAGCGGGGGCCACAGATACGCAGTATTTT.

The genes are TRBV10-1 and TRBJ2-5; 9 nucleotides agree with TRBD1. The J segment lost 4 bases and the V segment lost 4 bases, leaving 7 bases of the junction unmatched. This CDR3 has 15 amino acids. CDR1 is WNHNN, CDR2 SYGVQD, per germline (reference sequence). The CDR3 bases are TGCGCCAGCAGTGCTTGGACAGGGGTAGGAGAGACCCAGTACTTC. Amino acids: CASSAWTGVGETQYF.

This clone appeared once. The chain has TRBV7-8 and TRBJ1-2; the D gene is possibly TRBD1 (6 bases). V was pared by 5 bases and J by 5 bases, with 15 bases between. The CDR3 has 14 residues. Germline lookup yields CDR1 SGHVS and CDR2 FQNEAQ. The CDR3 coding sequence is TGTGCCAGCAGCCCAAGCTGGGGGCGGTATGGCTACACCTTC. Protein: CASSPSWGRYGYTF.

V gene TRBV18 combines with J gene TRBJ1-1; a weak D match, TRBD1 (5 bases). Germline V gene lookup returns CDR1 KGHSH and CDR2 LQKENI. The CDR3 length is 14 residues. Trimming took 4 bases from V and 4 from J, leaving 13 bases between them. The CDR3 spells CASSRGGRSTEAFF. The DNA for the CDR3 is TGTGCCAGCTCACGTGGGGGAAGGAGCACTGAAGCTTTCTTT.

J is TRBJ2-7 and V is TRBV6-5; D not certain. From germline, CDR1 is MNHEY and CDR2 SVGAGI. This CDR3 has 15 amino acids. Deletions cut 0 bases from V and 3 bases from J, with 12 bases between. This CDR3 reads CASSYSADLNYEQYF. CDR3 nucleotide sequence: TGTGCCAGCAGTTACTCGGCTGATTTGAACTACGAGCAGTACTTC.

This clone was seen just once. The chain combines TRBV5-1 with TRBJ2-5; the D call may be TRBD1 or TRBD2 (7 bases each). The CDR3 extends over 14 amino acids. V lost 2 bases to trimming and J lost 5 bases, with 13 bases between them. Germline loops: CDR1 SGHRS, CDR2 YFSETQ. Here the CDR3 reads CASSFRQGGETQYF. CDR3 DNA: TGCGCCAGCAGCTTTCGACAGGGAGGGGAGACCCAGTACTTC.

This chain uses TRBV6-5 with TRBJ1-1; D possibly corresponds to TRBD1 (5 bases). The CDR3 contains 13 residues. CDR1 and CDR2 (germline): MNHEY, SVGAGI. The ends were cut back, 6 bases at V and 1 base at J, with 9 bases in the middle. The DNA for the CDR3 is TGTGCCAGCAGAAGTACAGGGAACACTGAAGCTTTCTTT. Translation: CASRSTGNTEAFF.

The chain's CDR3 is CASRRLAGGPRDTQYF. In DNA, the CDR3 is TGTGCCAGCAGGAGACTAGCGGGGGGGCCAAGAGATACGCAGTATTTT. The rearrangement joins TRBV2 to TRBJ2-3; TRBD2 aligns across 14 bases. J was trimmed by 5 bases and V by 6 bases; bases with no gene match: 7. Germline values: CDR1 SNHLY, CDR2 FYNNEI. The CDR3 has 16 amino acids. The complete variable domain, with remaining parts taken from reference TRBV2 and TRBJ2-3, reads EPEVTQTPSHQVTQMGQEVILRCVPISNHLYFYWYRQILGQKVEFLVSFYNNEISEKSEIFDDQFSVERPDGSNFTLKIRSTKLEDSAMYFCASRRLAGGPRDTQYFGPGTRLTVL.

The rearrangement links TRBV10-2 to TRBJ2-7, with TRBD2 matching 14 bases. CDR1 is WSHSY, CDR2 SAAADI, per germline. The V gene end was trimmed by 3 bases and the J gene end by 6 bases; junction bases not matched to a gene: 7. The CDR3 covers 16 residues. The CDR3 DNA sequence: TGCGCCAGCAGTGACCCCGGGACTAGCGGGAGTGGCGAGCAGTACTTC. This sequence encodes CASSDPGTSGSGEQYF.

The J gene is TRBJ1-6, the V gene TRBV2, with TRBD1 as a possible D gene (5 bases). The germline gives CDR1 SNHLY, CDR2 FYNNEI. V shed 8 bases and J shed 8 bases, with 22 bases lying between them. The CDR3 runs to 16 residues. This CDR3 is CASCSQGNLLDSPLHF. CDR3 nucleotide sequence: TGTGCCAGCTGCTCCCAGGGTAACCTCCTGGATTCACCCCTCCACTTT.

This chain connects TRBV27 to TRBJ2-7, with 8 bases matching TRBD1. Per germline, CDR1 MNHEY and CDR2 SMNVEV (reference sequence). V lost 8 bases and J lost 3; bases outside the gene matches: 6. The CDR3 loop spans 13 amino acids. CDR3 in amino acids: CASRSGQDYEQYF. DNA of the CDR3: TGTGCCAGCCGGTCGGGACAGGACTACGAGCAGTACTTC.

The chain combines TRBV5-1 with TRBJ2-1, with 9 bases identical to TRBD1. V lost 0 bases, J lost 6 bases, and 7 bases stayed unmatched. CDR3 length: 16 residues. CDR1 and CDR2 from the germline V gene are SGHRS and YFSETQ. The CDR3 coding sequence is TGCGCCAGCAGCTTGGTAAGGACAGGGGATACCAATGAGCAGTTCTTC. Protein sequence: CASSLVRTGDTNEQFF.

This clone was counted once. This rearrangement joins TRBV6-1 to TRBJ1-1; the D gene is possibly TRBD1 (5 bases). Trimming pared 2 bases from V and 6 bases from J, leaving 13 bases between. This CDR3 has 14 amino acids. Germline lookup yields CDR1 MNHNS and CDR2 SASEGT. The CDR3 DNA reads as TGTGCCAGCAGTGAAAAAAGGGGAAAGGCTGAAGCTTTCTTT. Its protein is CASSEKRGKAEAFF.